This is a list of T cell receptor beta chains from one sample in a study of response to subunit inactivated influenza vaccine. In TCRdb, the RT-PCR reads were re-called with MiXCR into one record per CDR3 protein. Of around 530,000 distinct CDR3 sequences listed, 12% were seen once; the top ten hold 10%. This material consisted of PBMCs from blood, taken on the day of vaccination. The receptors shown here come from a man over 45 who received an inactivated influenza vaccine. Both conserved end residues are part of each CDR3. The D gene is left open where the match is weak. The listing skips clone size in some rows; elsewhere it reads once, few, many or a size class.

J,length,V,D,size,CDR3,DNA
TRBJ2-1,15,TRBV10-3,TRBD2,.,CAVSGGAGSYNEQFF,TGTGCCGTCTCCGGGGGGGCGGGCTCCTACAATGAGCAGTTCTTC
TRBJ2-1,13,TRBV6-1,.,few,CASKAPPYNEQFF,TGTGCCTCTAAGGCGCCGCCCTACAATGAGCAGTTCTTC
TRBJ2-7,14,TRBV4-2,TRBD2,many,CASSQREGSYEQYF,TGTGCCAGCAGCCAACGGGAGGGCTCCTACGAGCAGTACTTC
TRBJ1-2,13,TRBV12-3/TRBV12-4,.,many,CASSLSANYGYTF,TGTGCCAGCAGTTTATCAGCTAACTATGGCTACACCTTC
TRBJ2-1,14,TRBV5-6,.,many,CASSFSARLNEQFF,TGTGCCAGCAGCTTCTCCGCCAGACTCAATGAGCAGTTCTTC
TRBJ1-4,13,TRBV7-8,.,.,CASLRGINEKLFF,TGTGCCAGCCTGAGGGGGATTAATGAAAAACTGTTTTTT
TRBJ1-2,14,TRBV12-3/TRBV12-4,TRBD1,.,CARSPGTGWLGYTF,TGTGCCCGCAGCCCTGGGACAGGTTGGTTGGGCTACACCTTC
TRBJ1-6,13,TRBV20-1,.,.,CSALQSAVSPLHF,TGCAGTGCTTTACAGAGTGCCGTTTCACCCCTCCACTTT
TRBJ2-1,18,TRBV19,TRBD1,.,CASSSRDRGHRTYNEQFF,TGTGCCAGTAGTTCTAGGGACAGGGGACATCGCACCTACAATGAGCAGTTCTTC
TRBJ2-1,12,TRBV5-6,.,few,CASSQDLNEQFF,TGTGCCAGCAGCCAGGACCTCAATGAGCAGTTCTTC
TRBJ2-4,15,TRBV7-2,.,many,CASSLDRLAKNIQYF,TGTGCCAGCAGCTTAGACCGCTTAGCCAAAAACATTCAGTACTTC
TRBJ2-3,10,TRBV20-1,.,few,CSGATDTQYF,TGCAGTGGAGCCACAGATACGCAGTATTTT
TRBJ1-1,19,TRBV6-2/TRBV6-3,.,.,CATAPSSGTVFPMNTEAFF,TGTGCCACCGCGCCTTCTTCCGGGACGGTTTTCCCTATGAACACTGAAGCTTTCTTT
TRBJ2-5,17,TRBV14,.,few,CASSKDRPASYQETQYF,TGTGCCAGCAGCAAGGACCGGCCAGCAAGCTACCAAGAGACCCAGTACTTC
TRBJ2-1,14,TRBV7-3,TRBD1,.,CASSATGQHNEQFF,TGTGCCAGCAGCGCCACGGGACAGCACAATGAGCAGTTCTTC
TRBJ2-1,18,TRBV4-3,.,few,CASSHEAGGTYGDNEQFF,TGCGCCAGCAGCCATGAAGCAGGCGGGACTTACGGGGACAATGAGCAGTTCTTC
TRBJ2-3,14,TRBV11-2,.,few,CASSLDRRVDTQYF,TGTGCCAGCAGCTTAGATCGGAGGGTAGATACGCAGTATTTT
TRBJ2-1,16,TRBV12-3/TRBV12-4,.,many,CASSVTTGGGYNEQFF,TGTGCCAGCAGCGTGACTACAGGGGGGGGATACAATGAGCAGTTCTTC
TRBJ2-2,15,TRBV7-2,TRBD2,many,CASSGTSGNGGELFF,TGTGCCAGCAGCGGGACTAGCGGGAATGGCGGGGAGCTGTTTTTT
TRBJ2-7,14,TRBV3-1,.,few,CASSQTGTNYEQYF,TGTGCCAGCAGCCAAACCGGGACAAACTACGAGCAGTACTTC
TRBJ2-1,14,TRBV29-1,TRBD2,.,CSVKAGPRYNEQFF,TGCAGCGTCAAAGCGGGGCCCCGCTACAATGAGCAGTTCTTC
TRBJ1-3,13,TRBV2,.,.,CASMVESGNTIYF,TGTGCCAGCATGGTGGAATCAGGAAACACCATATATTTT
TRBJ2-3,13,TRBV28,.,.,CASSFSPWDTQYF,TGTGCCAGCAGTTTCTCGCCGTGGGATACGCAGTATTTT
TRBJ2-4,17,TRBV6-1,.,.,CASIRDSYTLAKNIQYF,TGTGCCAGCATTCGGGACTCATATACCCTAGCCAAAAACATTCAGTACTTC
TRBJ2-2,15,TRBV4-3,TRBD1,.,CASSQGTGGFGELFF,TGCGCCAGCAGCCAAGGGACAGGGGGCTTCGGGGAGCTGTTTTTT
TRBJ2-3,11,TRBV30,.,.,CAWSVQDTQYF,TGTGCCTGGAGTGTACAAGATACGCAGTATTTT
TRBJ1-1,12,TRBV12-3/TRBV12-4,TRBD1,few,CASSLRQGVAFF,TGTGCCAGCAGTCTCCGACAGGGGGTAGCTTTCTTT
TRBJ2-2,17,TRBV3-1,TRBD2,.,CASSQGGLAGMGGELFF,TGTGCCAGCAGCCAAGGCGGACTAGCGGGGATGGGCGGGGAGCTGTTTTTT